This T cell receptor (beta chain) appears in the sequencing data of a study of T cell repertoires in cytomegalovirus infection. The overall study: Used in the study were CMV epitopes, some recently identified and HLA-C-restricted, others well-studied and HLA-B-restricted. CMV infection plus the matching HLA type was flagged by public TCR beta signatures.

Study-wide findings and caveats: What dominated the ex vivo response were HLA-C-restricted CMV-specific TCR beta clonotypes.

This clonotype was seen only a few times. Its antigen is not identified. TCRdb itself ran the reads through MiXCR, one entry per CDR3 protein. The data show about 830,000 distinct CDR3 sequences, 30% to 35% seen once. Losses at the gene ends were 5 bases for V and 5 bases for J; bases not matched to a gene: 10. The V gene's germline CDR1 is SGHVS and CDR2 FNYEAQ. The CDR3 is 15 amino acids. The chain combines TRBV7-6 with TRBJ2-7, with 9 positions matching TRBD1. The source of this sequence is a human donor in good health (CMV status not recorded). Some clones in this sample may be carry-over from other donors' samples. The source was cultured CD8+ T cells from PBMCs, collected from culture after CMV antigen stimulation. CDR3 DNA sequence: TGTGCCAGCAGCCCGTCCGGGACAGGGCCCAACGAGCAGTACTTC. It translates to CASSPSGTGPNEQYF.